The 7 T cell receptor beta chains given below trace back to one sample, sequenced in a study of blood T cell repertoires in COVID-19. Produced via immunoSEQ multiplex PCR; TCRdb's table is partial and in-frame only. The table includes hundreds of thousands of clones, 75% to 90% detected once. Sample: peripheral blood. Receptors originate from a woman aged 70-85 years with active or convalescent COVID-19.

The chain couples TRBV24-1 to TRBJ2-1; TRBD2 agrees at 13 bases. Trimming removed 1 base from V and 6 bases from J; junction bases left unmatched: 2. The germline V gene has CDR1 KGHDR and CDR2 SFDVKD. The CDR3 covers 16 residues. The CDR3 reads CATSDFTSGRANEQFF. CDR3 bases: TGTGCCACCAGTGATTTTACTAGCGGGAGGGCCAATGAGCAGTTCTTC.

The chain joins TRBV27 to TRBJ1-2; possibly TRBD1 for D (6 bases). V lost 4 bases, J lost 9 bases, and 18 bases lay in between. Germline V gene sequence: CDR1 MNHEY, CDR2 SMNVEV (reference sequence). The CDR3 has 14 residues. The CDR3 reads CASSSLTGIESYTF. The CDR3 coding sequence is TGTGCCAGCAGTTCCCTTACAGGGATTGAGAGCTACACCTTC.

The chain couples TRBV5-1 to TRBJ2-7; TRBD2 matches at 8 bases. CDR1 is SGHRS, CDR2 YFSETQ, per germline. V shed 3 bases, J shed 3 bases, and the junction held 8 bases outside the gene matches. The CDR3 has 15 residues. CDR3 residues: CASSYHSGTNYEQYF. Written as DNA, the CDR3 is TGCGCCAGCAGCTACCATAGCGGGACAAACTACGAGCAGTACTTC.

This chain joins TRBV5-4 and TRBJ1-1; weak D call: TRBD1 (5 bases). This CDR3 is built from 14 residues. Trimming pared 0 bases from V and 3 bases from J, leaving 9 bases between. From germline, CDR1 is SGHNT and CDR2 YYREEE (reference sequence). CDR3 nucleotide sequence: TGTGCCAGCAGCTTGGAGGCAGGGTACACTGAAGCTTTCTTT. Translating it yields CASSLEAGYTEAFF. The full variable domain, completed using reference TRBV5-4 and TRBJ1-1, is ETGVTQSPTHLIKTRGQQVTLRCSSQSGHNTVSWYQQALGQGPQFIFQYYREEENGRGNFPPRFSGLQFPNYSSELNVNALELDDSALYLCASSLEAGYTEAFFGQGTRLTVV.

This chain links TRBV29-1 with TRBJ1-1; D call uncertain. The germline CDR1 and CDR2 sequences are SQVTM and ANQGSEA. This CDR3 has 13 residues. Trimming left V 6 bases short and J 5 bases short, with 16 bases between. As DNA, the CDR3 is TGCAGCGTCATGCGCCGCCCGGGGACTGAAGCTTTCTTT. Translated: CSVMRRPGTEAFF.

The J gene is TRBJ1-3, the V gene TRBV28, with D unresolved. This CDR3 contains 11 residues. The V gene lost 6 bases and the J gene lost 4 bases, with 4 bases spanning the gap. From germline, CDR1 is MDHEN and CDR2 SYDVKM. CDR3 amino acids: CASSQGNTIYF. The DNA for the CDR3 is TGTGCCAGCAGCCAGGGAAACACCATATATTTT.

The V and J genes are TRBV18 and TRBJ2-2; D is perhaps TRBD2 (5 bases). CDR1 is KGHSH, CDR2 LQKENI, per germline. The V gene lost 3 bases and the J gene lost 0 bases, with 11 bases spanning the gap. This CDR3 has 16 amino acids. CDR3: CASSPLAVSNTGELFF. CDR3 DNA: TGTGCCAGCTCACCTCTAGCAGTCTCGAACACCGGGGAGCTGTTTTTT.